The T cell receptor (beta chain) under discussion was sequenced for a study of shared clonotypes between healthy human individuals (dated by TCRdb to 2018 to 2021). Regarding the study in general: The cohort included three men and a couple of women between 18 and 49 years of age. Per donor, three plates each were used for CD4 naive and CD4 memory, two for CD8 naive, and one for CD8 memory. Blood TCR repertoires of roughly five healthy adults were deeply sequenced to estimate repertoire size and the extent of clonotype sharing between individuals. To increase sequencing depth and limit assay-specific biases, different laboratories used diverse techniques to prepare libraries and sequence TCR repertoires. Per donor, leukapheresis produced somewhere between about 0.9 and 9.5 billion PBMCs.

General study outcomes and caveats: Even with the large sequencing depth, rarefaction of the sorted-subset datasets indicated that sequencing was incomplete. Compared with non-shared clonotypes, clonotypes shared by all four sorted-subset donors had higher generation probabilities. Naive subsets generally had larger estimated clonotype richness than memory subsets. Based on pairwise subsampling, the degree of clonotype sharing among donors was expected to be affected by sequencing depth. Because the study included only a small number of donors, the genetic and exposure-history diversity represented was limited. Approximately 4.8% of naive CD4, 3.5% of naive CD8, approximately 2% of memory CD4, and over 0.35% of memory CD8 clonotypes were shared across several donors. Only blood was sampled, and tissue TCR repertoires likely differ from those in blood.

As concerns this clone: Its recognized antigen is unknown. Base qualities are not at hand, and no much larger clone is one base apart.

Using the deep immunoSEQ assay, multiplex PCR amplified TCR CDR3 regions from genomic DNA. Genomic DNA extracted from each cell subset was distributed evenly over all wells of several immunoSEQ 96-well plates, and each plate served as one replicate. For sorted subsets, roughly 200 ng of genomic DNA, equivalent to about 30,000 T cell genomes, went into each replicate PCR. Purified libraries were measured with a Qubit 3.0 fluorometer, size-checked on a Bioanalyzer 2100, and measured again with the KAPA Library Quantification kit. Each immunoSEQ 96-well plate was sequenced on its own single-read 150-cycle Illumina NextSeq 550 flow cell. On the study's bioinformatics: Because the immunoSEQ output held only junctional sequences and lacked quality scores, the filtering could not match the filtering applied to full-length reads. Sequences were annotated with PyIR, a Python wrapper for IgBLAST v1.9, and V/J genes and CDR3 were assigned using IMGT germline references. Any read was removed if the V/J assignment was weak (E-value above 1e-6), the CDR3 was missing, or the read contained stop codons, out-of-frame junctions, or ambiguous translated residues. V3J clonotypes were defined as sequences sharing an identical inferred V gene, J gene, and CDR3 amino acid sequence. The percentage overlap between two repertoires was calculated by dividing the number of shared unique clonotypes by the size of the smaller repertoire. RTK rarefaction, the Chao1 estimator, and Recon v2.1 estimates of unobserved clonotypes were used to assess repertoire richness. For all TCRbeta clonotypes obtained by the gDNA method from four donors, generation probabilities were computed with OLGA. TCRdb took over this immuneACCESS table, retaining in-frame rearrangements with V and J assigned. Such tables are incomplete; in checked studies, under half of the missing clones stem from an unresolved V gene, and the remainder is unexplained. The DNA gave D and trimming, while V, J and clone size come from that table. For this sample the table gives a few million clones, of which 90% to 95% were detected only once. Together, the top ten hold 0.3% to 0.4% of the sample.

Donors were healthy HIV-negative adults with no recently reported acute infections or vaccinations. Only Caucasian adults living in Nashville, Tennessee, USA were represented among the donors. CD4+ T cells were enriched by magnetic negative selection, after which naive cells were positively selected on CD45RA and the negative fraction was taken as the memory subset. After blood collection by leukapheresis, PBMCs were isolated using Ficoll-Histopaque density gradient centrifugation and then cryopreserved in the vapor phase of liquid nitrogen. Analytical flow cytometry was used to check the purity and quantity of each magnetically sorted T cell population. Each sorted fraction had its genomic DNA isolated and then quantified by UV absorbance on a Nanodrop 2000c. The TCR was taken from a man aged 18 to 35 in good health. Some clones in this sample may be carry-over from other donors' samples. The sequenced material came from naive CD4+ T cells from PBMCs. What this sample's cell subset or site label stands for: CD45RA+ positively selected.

At the DNA level, the sequence is TGCGCCAGCAGCCAAGTCCTACCGGGAACTCGAGGAGCTTTCTTT. Its coded protein is CASSQVLPGTRGAFF. Recombination linked TRBV4-1 to TRBJ1-1, with no confident D gene call. Counted from cysteine to phenylalanine, this CDR3 has 15 amino acids. The retained sequence is limited to the CDR3, 45 bases, with the frame set at the first base. As encoded in the germline V gene, CDR1 is MGHRA while CDR2 is YSYEKL. V loses 1 base of germline sequence and J loses 10 bases, and the interval between the two ends is 19 bases.